Shown below are 29 T cell receptor beta chains from a single sample sequenced in a study of CD8+ T cells in alopecia areata (dated by TCRdb to between 2018 and 2020). Libraries were constructed by the immunoSEQ multiplex PCR assay. RNA was extracted from all samples and reverse transcribed into cDNA as template for TCR sequencing. TCRdb carries this immuneACCESS record with in-frame sequences only. Its versions omit some clonotypes, under half of them owing to an unresolved V gene in the studies checked, with the rest unexplained. A total of about 200,000 clones appear in this sample, 50% to 60% of them only once. Clones ranked in the top ten supply 1.6% of the sample. The time point label, read with the paper, signifies: 4 weeks on oral tofacitinib. What this sample's treatment or condition label stands for: oral pan-JAK inhibitor, 5-10 mg twice daily. The specimen comprised CD4+ T cells sorted from blood, sampled at week 4, from a patient treated with tofacitinib. Receptor source: a human donor with alopecia areata.

The V and J genes are TRBV10-3 and TRBJ1-2; 8 nucleotides match TRBD1. The CDR3 totals 13 residues. V trimming: 10 bases; J trimming: 6 bases; junction bases outside the gene matches: 10. Germline V CDR1 and CDR2: ENHRY, SYGVKD. CDR3 in amino acids: CASFRTGSDGYTF. CDR3 coding DNA: TGTGCCAGCTTCCGGACAGGGTCTGATGGCTACACCTTC.

There are many counts of this clone. V gene TRBV5-4 combines with J gene TRBJ1-5; TRBD1 might be the D (5 bases). V gave up 4 bases and J gave up 5 bases, with 13 bases separating them. The CDR3 consists of 14 residues. CDR1 is SGHNT and CDR2 is YYREEE in the germline V gene (reference sequence). The CDR3 DNA reads TGTGCCAGCAGCGAGGGGTTTAGGGATCAGCCCCAGCATTTT. This codes for CASSEGFRDQPQHF.

This chain joins TRBV5-1 and TRBJ2-7; D might be TRBD1 or TRBD2, each matching 6 bases. The germline V and J ends were trimmed by 0 bases and 5 bases, with 12 bases remaining between them. CDR1 is SGHRS and CDR2 is YFSETQ in the germline V gene. The CDR3 consists of 14 residues. CDR3 nucleotides: TGCGCCAGCAGCTTGGAAAGGGGGGTGGACGAGCAGTACTTC. Amino acids: CASSLERGVDEQYF.

The chain recombines TRBV5-1 with TRBJ2-7; either TRBD1 or TRBD2 may fit D (5 bases each). Deletions cut 0 bases from V and 2 bases from J, with 9 bases between. The CDR3 length is 14 residues. The V gene's germline CDR1 is SGHRS and CDR2 YFSETQ. CDR3 amino acids: CASSLGGEPYEQYF. The CDR3 DNA reads as TGCGCCAGCAGCTTGGGAGGGGAACCCTACGAGCAGTACTTC.

This clone occurred a few times. V gene TRBV9 combines with J gene TRBJ2-5, with TRBD1 as a possible D gene (5 bases). The germline CDR1 and CDR2 sequences are SGDLS and YYNGEE. The CDR3 covers 15 residues. Deletions cut 3 bases from V and 4 bases from J, with 16 bases between. This chain's CDR3 is CASSATGSFRETQYF. As DNA, the CDR3 is TGTGCCAGCAGCGCAACAGGTTCGTTCCGAGAGACCCAGTACTTC.

The rearrangement links TRBV29-1 to TRBJ2-7, with TRBD1 identical over 8 bases. Germline V gene lookup returns CDR1 SQVTM and CDR2 ANQGSEA. Germline trimming cut 7 bases from V and 3 bases from J; bases unmatched to any gene: 11. The CDR3 spans 14 residues. The CDR3 coding sequence is TGCAGCGCCGGACAGGGATTGACGGTCTACGAGCAGTACTTC. Protein sequence: CSAGQGLTVYEQYF.

The chain recombines TRBV5-6 with TRBJ1-1; D is unclear. V lost 1 base and J lost 5, with 9 bases in between. Germline CDR1 is SGHDT and CDR2 is YYEEEE. The CDR3 is 13 amino acids. The CDR3 is CASSLKGGTEAFF. DNA of the CDR3: TGTGCCAGCAGCTTGAAAGGAGGGACTGAAGCTTTCTTT. The variable domain in full, with the rest retrieved from reference TRBV5-6 and TRBJ1-1, is DAGVTQSPTHLIKTRGQQVTLRCSPKSGHDTVSWYQQALGQGPQFIFQYYEEEERQRGNFPDRFSGHQFPNYSSELNVNALLLGDSALYLCASSLKGGTEAFFGQGTRLTVV.

V usage is TRBV7-9 and J usage is TRBJ2-2; TRBD1 matches at 7 bases. The germline V gene has CDR1 SEHNR and CDR2 FQNEAQ (reference sequence). V lost 11 bases, J lost 7 bases, and 13 bases stayed unmatched. This CDR3 region has 14 residues. The CDR3 region has the DNA TGTGCCGCTTCCGCCGCAGGGGGAATCGGGGAGCTGTTTTTT. Amino acid sequence: CAASAAGGIGELFF.

The chain uses TRBV12-5 and TRBJ2-1, with TRBD2 matching 9 bases. The junction had 11 bases not matched to a gene; V was cut back by 5 bases and J by 0 bases. CDR1 and CDR2 from the germline V gene are LGHNT and FRNRAP. The CDR3 contains 18 residues. Here the CDR3 reads CASGPPIAGASSYNEQFF. CDR3 bases: TGTGCTAGTGGTCCGCCCATAGCGGGGGCCAGCTCCTACAATGAGCAGTTCTTC.

This chain connects TRBV7-9 to TRBJ2-1; tentative D call: TRBD2 (7 bases). The CDR3 length is 17 residues. Germline CDR1 and CDR2: SEHNR and FQNEAQ (reference sequence). Trimming took 3 bases from V and 5 from J, leaving 20 bases between them. CDR3 region: CASSFSLRGGPNNEQFF. The CDR3 DNA sequence: TGTGCCAGCAGCTTCTCCCTTCGCGGGGGCCCAAACAATGAGCAGTTCTTC.

This chain connects TRBV5-1 to TRBJ2-3; D is ambiguous. Germline V gene data show CDR1 as SGHRS and CDR2 as YFSETQ. V was pared by 4 bases and J by 2 bases, with 14 bases between. This CDR3 has 15 amino acids. The CDR3 bases are TGCGCCAGCAGCGCCGGGCCTTCCGACACAGATACGCAGTATTTT. It is translated as CASSAGPSDTDTQYF.

The V call is TRBV19, the J call TRBJ1-1; D perhaps matches TRBD1 (6 bases). V lost 11 bases, J lost 5 bases, and 18 bases lay in between. Germline V gives CDR1 LNHDA, CDR2 SQIVND (reference sequence). This CDR3 has 13 residues. CDR3 DNA sequence: TGTGCCTCTCAGAGGGGGTTGAGGACTGAAGCTTTCTTT. As protein: CASQRGLRTEAFF.

V and J are TRBV6-4 and TRBJ2-1; 12 bases agree with TRBD2. Looked up from germline, CDR1 is MRHNA and CDR2 is SNTAGT. Germline trimming cut 5 bases from V and 9 bases from J; bases unmatched to any gene: 5. The CDR3 loop spans 14 amino acids. The CDR3 protein is CASSLGTSGSEQFF. For the CDR3, the DNA is TGTGCCAGCAGTTTGGGGACTAGCGGGTCTGAGCAGTTCTTC.

J is TRBJ1-1 and V is TRBV2; the D gene is possibly TRBD1 (6 bases). The germline gives CDR1 SNHLY, CDR2 FYNNEI. The CDR3 totals 13 residues. V shed 3 bases and J shed 5 bases, with 10 bases lying between them. The CDR3 reads CASSDLGQTEAFF. CDR3 DNA: TGTGCCAGCAGTGATCTGGGACAAACTGAAGCTTTCTTT.

The J gene is TRBJ1-1, the V gene TRBV29-1; perhaps TRBD1 as D (5 bases). Germline V lookup: CDR1 SQVTM, CDR2 ANQGSEA. V lost 7 bases and J lost 0, with 9 bases in between. The CDR3 runs to 12 residues. The CDR3 DNA follows: TGCAGCGGCAGGGCCATGAACACTGAAGCTTTCTTT. Its translation: CSGRAMNTEAFF.

This clone was detected only a few times. This rearrangement joins TRBV7-2 to TRBJ2-7; no clear D. The CDR3 runs to 14 residues. V lost 2 bases and J lost 3, with 11 bases in between. Per germline, CDR1 SGHTA and CDR2 FQGNSA. The CDR3 nucleotides are TGTGCCAGCAGCTTAAGCCCGGACGGCTACGAGCAGTACTTC. This translates into CASSLSPDGYEQYF.

This clone was seen once. The chain carries TRBV10-3 and TRBJ2-5, with 13 bases lining up with TRBD2. Germline V gene lookup returns CDR1 ENHRY and CDR2 SYGVKD. The J segment lost 2 bases and the V segment lost 6 bases, leaving 3 bases of the junction unmatched. This CDR3 is 15 amino acids long. The CDR3 DNA reads TGTGCCATCAGACCGGGACTAGCGGGGCAAGAGACCCAGTACTTC. This encodes CAIRPGLAGQETQYF.

The chain couples TRBV5-4 to TRBJ2-1; the D is unclear. V was cut by 1 base and J by 8 bases, with 7 bases left in between. CDR3 length equals 12 residues. CDR1 SGHNT and CDR2 YYREEE come from the germline V gene (reference sequence). The CDR3 protein is CASSLSGDEQFF. CDR3 bases: TGTGCCAGCAGCTTGTCAGGCGATGAGCAGTTCTTC.

This chain uses TRBV29-1 with TRBJ2-3, with unresolved D. V dropped 8 bases and J dropped 5 bases, with 8 bases sitting between them. The CDR3 is 10 amino acids. CDR1 and CDR2 from the germline V gene are SQVTM and ANQGSEA. Here the CDR3 DNA reads TGCAGCTTCCAGGTAGATACGCAGTATTTT. This sequence encodes CSFQVDTQYF.

The rearrangement links TRBV9 to TRBJ1-2; D unresolved. The germline V gene has CDR1 SGDLS and CDR2 YYNGEE. The V end lost 3 bases, the J end lost 2 bases, and 8 bases lay between the germline ends. The CDR3 totals 13 residues. CDR3 nucleotide sequence: TGTGCCAGCAGCGCGGACGGCAACTATGGCTACACCTTC. This sequence encodes CASSADGNYGYTF.

This clone was detected a few times. J is TRBJ2-2 and V is TRBV29-1, with D perhaps assigned TRBD1 or TRBD2 (6 bases each). The CDR3 sequence is 15 residues long. In germline, CDR1 is SQVTM, CDR2 ANQGSEA. V was cut by 6 bases and J by 4 bases, with 18 bases left in between. CDR3 in DNA: TGCAGCGTCACGCCAACAGGGAGGAGCACCGGGGAGCTGTTTTTT. Translating it yields CSVTPTGRSTGELFF.

This chain uses TRBV9 with TRBJ2-3, with D perhaps being TRBD1 or TRBD2 (6 bases each). The CDR3 is made up of 15 amino acids. The germline V gene encodes CDR1 SGDLS and CDR2 YYNGEE. The V end lost 3 bases, the J end lost 0 bases, and 11 bases lay between the germline ends. CDR3 region: CASSGRGGSTDTQYF. CDR3 coding DNA: TGTGCCAGCAGCGGTAGAGGGGGGAGCACAGATACGCAGTATTTT.

V gene TRBV7-2 combines with J gene TRBJ1-5; a possible D gene is TRBD1 (6 bases). Germline values: CDR1 SGHTA, CDR2 FQGNSA. The V end lost 5 bases, the J end lost 7 bases, and 18 bases lay between the germline ends. This CDR3 comprises 15 residues. As DNA, the CDR3 is TGTGCCAGCAGCCAGGGGTTGGGGGGCAGGCAGCCCCAGCATTTT. Its protein is CASSQGLGGRQPQHF.

This clone was picked up a small number of times. The chain joins TRBV28 to TRBJ2-4, with 8 bases matching TRBD1. Germline values: CDR1 MDHEN, CDR2 SYDVKM. Losses at the gene ends were 7 bases for V and 0 bases for J; bases not matched to a gene: 2. The CDR3 sequence is 14 residues long. Written as DNA, the CDR3 is TGTGCCAGCAAACAGGGGGGAGCCAAAAACATTCAGTACTTC. This sequence encodes CASKQGGAKNIQYF. Supplemented by reference TRBV28 and TRBJ2-4, the full variable domain reads DVKVTQSSRYLVKRTGEKVFLECVQDMDHENMFWYRQDPGLGLRLIYFSYDVKMKEKGDIPEGYSVSREKKERFSLILESASTNQTSMYLCASKQGGAKNIQYFGAGTRLSVL.

This clone came up a few times. The chain links TRBV29-1 to TRBJ2-7; maybe TRBD1 (6 bases). V was trimmed by 5 bases and J by 3 bases, leaving 8 bases between them. The germline CDR1 and CDR2 sequences are SQVTM and ANQGSEA. The CDR3 covers 11 residues. The CDR3 here is CSVTGLYEQYF. CDR3 DNA: TGCAGCGTTACAGGGCTCTACGAGCAGTACTTC.

The rearrangement joins TRBV6-6 to TRBJ1-2; D gene ambiguous. The V gene's germline CDR1 is MNHNY and CDR2 SVGAGI (reference sequence). V lost 5 bases and J 5 bases, leaving 12 bases between the germline ends. This CDR3 has 13 residues. For the CDR3, the DNA is TGTGCCAGCAGTGGACCGACGGAGTATGGCTACACCTTC. It yields the protein CASSGPTEYGYTF.

The V and J genes are TRBV5-1 and TRBJ2-7; 7 bases map to TRBD2. This CDR3 spans 14 amino acids. In germline, CDR1 is SGHRS, CDR2 YFSETQ. V was pared by 4 bases and J by 1 base, with 5 bases of the junction left unmatched. As DNA, the CDR3 is TGCGCCAGCAGCCTGGGGGGGATTTCCTACGAGCAGTACTTC. It yields the protein CASSLGGISYEQYF.

This clone was observed a handful of times. The rearrangement joins TRBV19 to TRBJ2-6, with a possible D match to TRBD2 (6 bases). V gave up 10 bases and J gave up 1 base, with 14 bases separating them. Germline V gene sequence: CDR1 LNHDA, CDR2 SQIVND (reference sequence). The CDR3 is made up of 15 amino acids. CDR3 sequence (DNA): TGTGCCACCGGAGTTGGGGGGTCTGGGGCCAACGTCCTGACTTTC. Translation: CATGVGGSGANVLTF. The full variable domain, in which reference TRBV19 and TRBJ2-6 provide the parts outside the CDR3, is DGGITQSPKYLFRKEGQNVTLSCEQNLNHDAMYWYRQDPGQGLRLIYYSQIVNDFQKGDIAEGYSVSREKKESFPLTVTSAQKNPTAFYLCATGVGGSGANVLTFGAGSRLTVL.

The chain couples TRBV5-4 to TRBJ1-6; unclear D gene. The CDR3 is 13 amino acids. With 3 bases removed from V and 0 bases from J, the gap between germline ends came to 1 base. Germline lookup yields CDR1 SGHNT and CDR2 YYREEE (reference sequence). CDR3 bases: TGTGCCAGCAGCTACTCCTATAATTCACCCCTCCACTTT. Its translation is CASSYSYNSPLHF.